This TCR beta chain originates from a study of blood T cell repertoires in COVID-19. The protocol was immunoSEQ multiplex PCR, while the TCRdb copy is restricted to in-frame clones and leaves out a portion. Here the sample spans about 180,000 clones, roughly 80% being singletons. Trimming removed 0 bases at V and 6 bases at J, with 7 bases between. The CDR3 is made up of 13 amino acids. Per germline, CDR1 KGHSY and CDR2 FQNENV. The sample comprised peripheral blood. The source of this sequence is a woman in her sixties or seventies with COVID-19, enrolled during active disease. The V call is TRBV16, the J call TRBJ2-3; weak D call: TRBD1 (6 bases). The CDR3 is CASSQSRGDTQYF. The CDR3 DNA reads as TGTGCCAGCAGCCAATCGAGGGGGGATACGCAGTATTTT.